One TCR beta chain is described in this entry. Amplification of TCR alpha and beta CDR3 regions from RNA used iRepertoire nested multiplex PCR. In TCRdb, the multiplex PCR reads were re-called with MiXCR into one record per CDR3 protein. The data hold fewer than 3,500 distinct CDR3 sequences, with approximately 35% observed a single time. The data originate from a study of glioma-infiltrating T cells. This CDR3 has 16 residues. The germline V gene encodes CDR1 SEHNR and CDR2 FQNEAQ (reference sequence). Trimming took off 5 bases at V and 1 base at J, with 15 bases between the two ends. This sequence was found in a human donor with low-grade glioma or glioblastoma, undergoing nonglioma brain surgery, or in good health (not recorded which). The V and J genes are TRBV7-9 and TRBJ1-5; D possibly corresponds to TRBD1 (5 bases). The source material was glioma tissue, nonneoplastic brain tissue, or PBMCs (not recorded which). The CDR3 protein is CASSGGGGGSNQPQHF. The CDR3 DNA follows: TGTGCCAGCAGCGGGGGGGGGGGGGGGAGCAATCAGCCCCAGCATTTT.